Below, 8 T cell receptor beta chains from the same sample are listed, as sequenced in a study of blood T cell repertoires in COVID-19. Measured with immunoSEQ multiplex PCR; TCRdb has only the in-frame clones, and not every one. The data contain more than 80,000 clones, approximately 86% of them singletons. The sequenced sample was peripheral blood. These receptors were taken from a man older than 75 with acute or convalescent COVID-19.

V gene TRBV11-2 combines with J gene TRBJ2-1; D is unclear. V lost 0 bases to trimming and J lost 1 base, with 7 bases between them. CDR3 length: 15 amino acids. Germline CDR1 and CDR2: SGHAT and FQNNGV. The CDR3 loop reads CASSLEPGSYNEQFF. The CDR3 region has the DNA TGTGCCAGCAGCTTAGAGCCGGGTTCCTACAATGAGCAGTTCTTC. Based on the CDR3 plus reference TRBV11-2 and TRBJ2-1, the full variable domain is EAGVAQSPRYKIIEKRQSVAFWCNPISGHATLYWYQQILGQGPKLLIQFQNNGVVDDSQLPKDRFSAERLKGVDSTLKIQPAKLEDSAVYLCASSLEPGSYNEQFFGPGTRLTVL.

The chain combines TRBV29-1 with TRBJ2-1; D unclear. CDR3 length: 12 amino acids. Germline V gene data show CDR1 as SQVTM and CDR2 as ANQGSEA. The V end lost 0 bases, the J end lost 11 bases, and 11 bases lay between the germline ends. This chain's CDR3 is CSVEDIASKQFF. The DNA of the CDR3 is TGCAGCGTTGAAGATATCGCTAGTAAGCAGTTCTTC.

The table lists this clone with a count of one. This chain uses TRBV7-2 with TRBJ2-2, with 9 bases matching TRBD2. CDR1 and CDR2 from the germline V gene are SGHTA and FQGNSA. The J segment lost 7 bases and the V segment lost 2 bases, leaving 8 bases of the junction unmatched. The CDR3 has 16 amino acids. Here the CDR3 reads CASSLNGGRAGGELFF. As DNA, the CDR3 is TGTGCCAGCAGCTTAAACGGCGGGAGGGCCGGCGGGGAGCTGTTTTTT.

This clone was seen only once. V is TRBV7-2 and J is TRBJ1-6, with D possibly matching TRBD1 (5 bases). The CDR3 length is 15 residues. V was trimmed by 1 base and J by 9 bases, leaving 13 bases between them. Germline V gives CDR1 SGHTA, CDR2 FQGNSA. The CDR3 is CASSLGSGIGSPLHF. CDR3 coding DNA: TGTGCCAGCAGCTTAGGGTCAGGGATCGGTTCACCCCTCCACTTT.

The chain links TRBV18 to TRBJ2-7, with 8 positions matching TRBD1. There are 16 residues in the CDR3. CDR1 and CDR2 (germline): KGHSH, LQKENI. V lost 3 bases, J lost 3 bases, and 10 bases stayed unmatched. This CDR3 is CASSPPNRGSGYEQYF. Written as DNA, the CDR3 is TGTGCCAGCTCACCCCCAAACAGGGGGTCTGGCTACGAGCAGTACTTC.

The chain combines TRBV20-1 with TRBJ2-1; 11 nucleotides agree with TRBD2. J gave up 7 bases and V 3 bases, and 5 bases lay outside the gene matches. Germline V gene data show CDR1 as DFQATT and CDR2 as SNEGSKA (reference sequence). This CDR3 comprises 14 residues. The CDR3 region has the DNA TGCAGTGCTAGTATAGCGGGAGGGCGGAATGAGCAGTTCTTC. Translating gives CSASIAGGRNEQFF.

V usage is TRBV18 and J usage is TRBJ1-2, with D perhaps TRBD1 (6 bases). In germline, CDR1 is KGHSH, CDR2 LQKENI. The V and J ends lost 6 bases and 4 bases respectively, with 15 bases between them. There are 14 residues in the CDR3. This CDR3 reads CASSPLQGSYGYTF. The CDR3 DNA reads as TGTGCCAGCTCCCCGTTACAGGGCTCCTATGGCTACACCTTC.

This sequence joins TRBV24-1 and TRBJ2-7, with 11 bases aligning to TRBD1. CDR1 and CDR2 (germline): KGHDR, SFDVKD. V lost 4 bases, J lost 5 bases, and 6 bases stayed unmatched. The CDR3 contains 15 residues. The CDR3 is CATSDPDRGPNEQYF. The CDR3 DNA is TGTGCCACCAGTGACCCGGACAGGGGGCCGAACGAGCAGTACTTC.